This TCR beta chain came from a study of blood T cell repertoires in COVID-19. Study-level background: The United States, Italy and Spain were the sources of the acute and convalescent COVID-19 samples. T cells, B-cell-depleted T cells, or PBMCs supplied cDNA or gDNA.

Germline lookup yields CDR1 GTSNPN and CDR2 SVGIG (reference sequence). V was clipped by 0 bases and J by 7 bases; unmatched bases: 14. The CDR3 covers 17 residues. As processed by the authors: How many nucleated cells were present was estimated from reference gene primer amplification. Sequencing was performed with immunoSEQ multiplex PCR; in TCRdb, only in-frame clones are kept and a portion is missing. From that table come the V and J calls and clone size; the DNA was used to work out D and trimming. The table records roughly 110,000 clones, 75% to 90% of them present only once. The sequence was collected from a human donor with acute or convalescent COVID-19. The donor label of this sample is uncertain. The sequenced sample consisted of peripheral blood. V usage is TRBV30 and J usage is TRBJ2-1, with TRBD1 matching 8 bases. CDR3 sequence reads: CAWSVLGGRGPSNEQFF. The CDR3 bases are TGTGCCTGGAGTGTACTAGGTGGCAGGGGGCCAAGTAATGAGCAGTTCTTC.